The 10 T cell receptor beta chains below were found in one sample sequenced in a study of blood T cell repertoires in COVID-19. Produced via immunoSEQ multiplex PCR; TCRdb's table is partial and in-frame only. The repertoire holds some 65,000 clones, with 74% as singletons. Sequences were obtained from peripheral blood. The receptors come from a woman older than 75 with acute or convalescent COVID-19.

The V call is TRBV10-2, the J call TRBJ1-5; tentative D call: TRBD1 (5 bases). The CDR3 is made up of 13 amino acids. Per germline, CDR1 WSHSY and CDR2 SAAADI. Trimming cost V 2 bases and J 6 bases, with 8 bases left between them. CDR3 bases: TGCGCCAGCAGTGAGGGGGCCGTTCAGCCCCAGCATTTT. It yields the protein CASSEGAVQPQHF.

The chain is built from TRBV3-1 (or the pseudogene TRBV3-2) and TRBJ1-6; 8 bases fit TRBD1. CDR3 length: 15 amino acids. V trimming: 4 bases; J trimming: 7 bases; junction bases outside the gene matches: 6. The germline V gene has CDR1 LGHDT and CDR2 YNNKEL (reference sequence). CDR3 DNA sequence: TGTGCCAGCAGCCTCGGACAGGGTGGCAATTCACCCCTCCACTTT. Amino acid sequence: CASSLGQGGNSPLHF.

The CDR3 reads CASSQEGQGYQPQHF. The CDR3 DNA sequence: TGCGCCAGCAGCCAAGAAGGACAGGGTTATCAGCCCCAGCATTTT. The rearrangement joins TRBV4-1 to TRBJ1-5; 8 bases agree with TRBD1. Germline V CDR1 and CDR2: MGHRA, YSYEKL. This CDR3 contains 15 residues. V was pared by 0 bases and J by 5 bases, with 3 bases of the junction left unmatched.

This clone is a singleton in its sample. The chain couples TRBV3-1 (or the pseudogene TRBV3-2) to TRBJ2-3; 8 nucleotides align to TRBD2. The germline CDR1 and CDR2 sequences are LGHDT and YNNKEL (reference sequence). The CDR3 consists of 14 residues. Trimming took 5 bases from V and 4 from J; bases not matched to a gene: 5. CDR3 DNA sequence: TGTGCCAGCAGCTTAACGACTAGCGCAGATACGCAGTATTTT. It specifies CASSLTTSADTQYF.

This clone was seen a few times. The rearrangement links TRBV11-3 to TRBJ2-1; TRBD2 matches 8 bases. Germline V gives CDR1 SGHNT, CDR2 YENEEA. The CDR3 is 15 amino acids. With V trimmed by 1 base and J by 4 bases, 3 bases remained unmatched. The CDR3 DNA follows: TGTGCCAGCAGCTTAGCAGCGGGGGTTTACAATGAGCAGTTCTTC. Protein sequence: CASSLAAGVYNEQFF.

The CDR3 region is CAISGDTIGQETQYF. Written as DNA, the CDR3 is TGTGCCATCAGTGGGGACACGATAGGCCAAGAGACCCAGTACTTC. The chain has TRBV10-3 and TRBJ2-5; D may be TRBD1 (6 bases). V lost 4 bases and J 1 base, leaving 13 bases between the germline ends. The CDR3 spans 15 residues. Germline-derived CDR1 and CDR2 are ENHRY and SYGVKD.

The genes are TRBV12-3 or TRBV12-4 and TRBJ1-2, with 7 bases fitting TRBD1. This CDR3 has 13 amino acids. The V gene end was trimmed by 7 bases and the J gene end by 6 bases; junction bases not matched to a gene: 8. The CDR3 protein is CASMRGPWHGYTF. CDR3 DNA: TGTGCCAGCATGAGGGGGCCTTGGCATGGCTACACCTTC.

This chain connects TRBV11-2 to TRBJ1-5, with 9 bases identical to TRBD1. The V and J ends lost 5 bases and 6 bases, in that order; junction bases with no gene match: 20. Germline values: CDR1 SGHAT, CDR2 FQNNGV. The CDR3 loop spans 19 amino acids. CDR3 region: CASSITGGVGGREIQPQHF. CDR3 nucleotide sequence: TGTGCCAGCAGCATTACAGGGGGCGTGGGGGGTAGAGAGATTCAGCCCCAGCATTTT.

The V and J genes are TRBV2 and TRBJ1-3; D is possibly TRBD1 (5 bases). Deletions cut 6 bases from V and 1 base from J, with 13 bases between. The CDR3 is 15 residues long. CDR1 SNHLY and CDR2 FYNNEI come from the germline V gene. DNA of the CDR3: TGTGCCAGCAGCCTCCGCGGGGGGTCTGGAAACACCATATATTTT. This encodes CASSLRGGSGNTIYF.

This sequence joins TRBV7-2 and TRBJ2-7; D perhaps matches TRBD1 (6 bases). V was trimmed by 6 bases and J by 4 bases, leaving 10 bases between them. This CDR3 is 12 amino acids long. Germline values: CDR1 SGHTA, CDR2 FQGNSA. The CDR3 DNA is TGTGCCAGCAGTAGCACAGGGTACGAGCAGTACTTC. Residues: CASSSTGYEQYF.